This record looks at one TCR beta chain sequence and its context. How the authors handled the data: Nucleated cell counts were estimated from reference gene primer amplification. Repertoires were generated with immunoSEQ multiplex PCR, while TCRdb's copy carries only in-frame clones and drops some. The DNA was the basis for D and trimming; V, J and clone size are from that table. The table has some 24,000 clones, roughly 87% seen once. The data are from a study of blood T cell repertoires in COVID-19. Across the study: COVID-19 samples collected from the United States, Italy and Spain covered acute and convalescent phases. Nucleic acid was either cDNA or gDNA, and it came from T cells, B-cell-depleted T cells, or PBMCs.

Trimming took 2 bases from V and 4 from J; bases not matched to a gene: 2. The length of the CDR3 is 13 residues. The germline CDR1 and CDR2 sequences are MNHNY and SVGAGI (reference sequence). The V call is TRBV6-6, the J call TRBJ2-7; 7 bases agree with TRBD2. Sequencing input: peripheral blood. This clonotype was obtained from a human donor in a cohort sampled during active COVID-19. The CDR3 spells CASSYVGGYEQYF. The CDR3, as DNA: TGTGCCAGCAGTTACGTGGGGGGGTACGAGCAGTACTTC.